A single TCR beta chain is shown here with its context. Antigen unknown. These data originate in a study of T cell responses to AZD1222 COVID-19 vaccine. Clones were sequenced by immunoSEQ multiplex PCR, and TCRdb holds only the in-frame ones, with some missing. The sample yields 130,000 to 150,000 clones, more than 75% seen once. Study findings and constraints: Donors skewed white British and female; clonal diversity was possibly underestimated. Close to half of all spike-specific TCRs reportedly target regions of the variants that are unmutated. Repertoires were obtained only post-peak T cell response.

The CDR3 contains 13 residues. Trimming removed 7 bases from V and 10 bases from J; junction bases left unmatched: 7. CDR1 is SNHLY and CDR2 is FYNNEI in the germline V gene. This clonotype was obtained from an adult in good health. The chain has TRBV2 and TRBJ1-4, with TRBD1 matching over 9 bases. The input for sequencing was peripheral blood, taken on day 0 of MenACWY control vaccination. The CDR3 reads CASTGTGPVKLFF. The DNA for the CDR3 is TGTGCCAGCACCGGGACAGGGCCAGTAAAACTGTTTTTT.